A selection of T cell receptor beta chains follows, all from one sample in a study of vaccination effects on CD4 cells after COVID-19. The repertoire was sequenced with immunoSEQ multiplex PCR; TCRdb's copy has only in-frame clones and lacks some. The repertoire includes tens of thousands of clones, 74% of them detected once, and about 2.2% sits in the top ten. Their antigens remain unidentified. Material: CD4+ T cells from PBMCs cultured without peptide, obtained after COVID-19 vaccination. The receptors shown here come from a human donor who received a COVID-19 vaccine. Both conserved end residues are part of each CDR3. A D gene is named only where the DNA matches it firmly. Expanded clones get a size class; other rows say once, few or many, or leave the size out.

v_call	clone_size	j_call	d_call	cdr3_aa	cdr3_nt
TRBV24-1	NA	TRBJ2-5	TRBD2	CATGTTGETQYF	TGTGCCACCGGGACTACCGGGGAGACCCAGTACTTC
TRBV7-9	NA	TRBJ2-2	NA	CASSPYVTGELFF	TGTGCCAGCAGCCCATACGTCACCGGGGAGCTGTTTTTT
TRBV19	NA	TRBJ1-1	NA	CASSIDPRGRGLTEAFF	TGTGCCAGTAGTATAGATCCTCGGGGTCGGGGACTGACTGAAGCTTTCTTT
TRBV5-1	NA	TRBJ1-2	NA	CASSGGGQSRGYTF	TGCGCCAGCAGCGGCGGAGGACAGTCCCGTGGCTACACCTTC
TRBV5-1	NA	TRBJ2-3	TRBD2	CASSSTGGTDTQYF	TGCGCCAGCAGCTCTACCGGGGGGACAGATACGCAGTATTTT
TRBV24-1	NA	TRBJ2-5	NA	CATSDPGTRETQYF	TGTGCCACCAGTGACCCCGGGACAAGAGAGACCCAGTACTTC
TRBV9	NA	TRBJ2-1	TRBD1	CASSVQGAPGYEQFF	TGTGCCAGCAGCGTACAGGGGGCGCCGGGCTATGAGCAGTTCTTC
TRBV7-9	NA	TRBJ1-4	NA	CASSLGGEKLFF	TGTGCCAGCAGCTTAGGAGGCGAAAAACTGTTTTTT
TRBV4-1	NA	TRBJ2-1	TRBD2	CASSRRPPSGGISSYNEQFF	TGCGCCAGCAGCCGCCGCCCCCCTAGCGGGGGGATTAGCTCCTACAATGAGCAGTTCTTC
TRBV6-6	few	TRBJ1-2	NA	CASMPRGNHGYTF	TGTGCCAGCATGCCCAGGGGTAACCATGGCTACACCTTC
TRBV11-3	NA	TRBJ2-2	NA	CASSLMGATGELFF	TGTGCCAGCAGCTTAATGGGGGCAACCGGGGAGCTGTTTTTT
TRBV24-1	NA	TRBJ1-1	NA	CATRGLGNTEAFF	TGTGCCACTCGGGGGCTGGGGAACACTGAAGCTTTCTTT
TRBV2	NA	TRBJ2-2	NA	CASSDQSPGELFF	TGTGCCAGCAGTGATCAATCCCCCGGGGAGCTGTTTTTT
TRBV24-1	once	TRBJ1-5	NA	CATSEEGIQPQHF	TGTGCCACCAGCGAAGAGGGGATCCAGCCCCAGCATTTT
TRBV6-5	NA	TRBJ2-2	NA	CASSYKRGWIGELFF	TGTGCCAGCAGTTACAAAAGGGGTTGGATCGGGGAGCTGTTTTTT
TRBV7-2	NA	TRBJ1-5	NA	CASSLASREEPQHF	TGTGCCAGCAGCTTAGCGAGCAGGGAGGAGCCCCAGCATTTT
TRBV6-5	NA	TRBJ2-5	TRBD1	CASRLTGGAGETQYF	TGTGCCAGCAGACTGACAGGGGGCGCGGGAGAGACCCAGTACTTC
TRBV6-6	NA	TRBJ1-2	NA	CASSYIGGANYGYTF	TGTGCCAGCAGTTACATCGGGGGAGCTAACTATGGCTACACCTTC
TRBV30	few	TRBJ1-2	TRBD1	CAWIDWGQGRNYGYTF	TGTGCCTGGATTGATTGGGGACAGGGGCGGAACTATGGCTACACCTTC
TRBV18	NA	TRBJ2-2	NA	CASSPNRDGELFF	TGTGCCAGCTCACCAAATCGGGACGGGGAGCTGTTTTTT
TRBV4-3	few	TRBJ2-2	NA	CASSLQGGTNTGELFF	TGCGCCAGCAGCCTGCAGGGGGGTACGAACACCGGGGAGCTGTTTTTT
TRBV21-1	few	TRBJ1-6	NA	CASSSTGTGYRSYNSPLHF	TGTGCCAGCAGCTCGACCGGGACAGGGTACCGCTCCTATAATTCACCCCTCCACTTT
TRBV5-6	NA	TRBJ2-5	TRBD1	CASSRRGTGPQETQYF	TGTGCCAGCAGCCGACGAGGGACAGGTCCTCAAGAGACCCAGTACTTC
TRBV28	NA	TRBJ1-2	TRBD1	CASSFGTGIYGYTF	TGTGCCAGCAGTTTCGGGACAGGGATCTATGGCTACACCTTC
TRBV10-2	NA	TRBJ2-3	TRBD1	CASSESRTGARDTQYF	TGCGCCAGCAGTGAGTCTAGGACAGGGGCCCGAGATACGCAGTATTTT